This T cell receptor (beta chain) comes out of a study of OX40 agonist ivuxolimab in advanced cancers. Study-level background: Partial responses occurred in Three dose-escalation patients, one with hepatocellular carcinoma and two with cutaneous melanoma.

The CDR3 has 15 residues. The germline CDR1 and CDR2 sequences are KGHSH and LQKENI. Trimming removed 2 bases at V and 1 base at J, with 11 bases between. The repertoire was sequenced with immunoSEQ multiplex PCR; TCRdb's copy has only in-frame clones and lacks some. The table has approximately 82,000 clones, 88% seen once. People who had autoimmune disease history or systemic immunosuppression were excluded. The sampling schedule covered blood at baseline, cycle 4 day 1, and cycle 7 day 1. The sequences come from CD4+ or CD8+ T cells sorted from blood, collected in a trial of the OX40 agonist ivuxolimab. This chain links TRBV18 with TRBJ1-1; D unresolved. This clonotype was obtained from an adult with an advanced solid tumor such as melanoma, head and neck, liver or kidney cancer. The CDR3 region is CASSPMSAENTEAFF. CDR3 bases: TGTGCCAGCTCACCAATGTCGGCAGAGAACACTGAAGCTTTCTTT.